This T cell receptor beta chain stems from a study of T cells in Graves' hyperthyroidism and ophthalmopathy. Study results and caveats: Among thyroid clonotypes expanded above 0.001, most also appeared in blood.

For this clonotype: Its antigen is currently unknown. At one end, the junction sequence differs from germline, possibly due to a read error.

RNA transcripts provided the source from which TCR beta CDR3 regions were amplified. When the TCR CDR3 underwent first-round RT-PCR, the HTBI primer set was used. TCRdb re-derived calls from the multiplex PCR reads in MiXCR, one entry per CDR3 protein. The profile shows 40,000 to 60,000 distinct CDR3 sequences, about half of them singletons. Exclusion followed for patients with uncontrolled infection, other autoimmune disease, pregnancy or lactation. Fresh peripheral blood, around 9.5 ml, yielded the PBMCs. This CDR3 comprises 14 residues. Germline V gives CDR1 SGHTA, CDR2 FQGNSA. This receptor was obtained from a woman between 45 and 60 years old with Graves' ophthalmopathy. The specimen sequenced was blood. The chain employs TRBV7-2 and TRBJ2-3; D remains ambiguous. The CDR3 sequence: CVSSQNRDADTQYF. CDR3 in DNA: TGTGTCAGCAGCCAAAACAGAGACGCAGATACGCAGTATTTT.